Below, 9 T cell receptor beta chains from the same sample are listed, as sequenced in a study of identifying expanded T cells in peripheral blood. TCRdb's table, derived via immunoSEQ multiplex PCR, lists solely in-frame clones and lacks some. The table includes approximately 94,000 clones, 80% to 90% detected once. The specimen sequenced was blood. These receptor sequences come from a person aged 18-69 years in good health.

The chain has TRBV11-3 and TRBJ2-5; 8 nucleotides align to TRBD2. The CDR3 length is 16 residues. V shed 0 bases, J shed 1 base, and the junction held 4 bases outside the gene matches. CDR1 is SGHNT, CDR2 YENEEA, per germline. CDR3 sequence reads: CASSLDYLAGQETQYF. In DNA form, the CDR3 reads TGTGCCAGCAGCTTAGATTATCTAGCGGGCCAAGAGACCCAGTACTTC.

The chain employs TRBV7-9 and TRBJ2-3; 7 positions match TRBD2. Germline lookup yields CDR1 SEHNR and CDR2 FQNEAQ (reference sequence). The CDR3 loop spans 15 amino acids. Trimming took 5 bases from V and 6 from J; bases not matched to a gene: 11. The chain's CDR3 is CASSPSGPSLDTQYF. The CDR3 DNA reads as TGTGCCAGCAGCCCTAGCGGTCCAAGTCTCGATACGCAGTATTTT.

This chain connects TRBV4-1 to TRBJ2-3; D gene ambiguous. CDR3 length: 13 residues. Trimming removed 5 bases from V and 4 bases from J, with 10 bases in between. The germline V gene encodes CDR1 MGHRA and CDR2 YSYEKL. CDR3 in amino acids: CASSKTGSDTQYF. CDR3 nucleotides: TGCGCCAGCAGCAAGACCGGGTCAGATACGCAGTATTTT.

This rearrangement joins TRBV2 to TRBJ1-2; maybe TRBD1 (6 bases). The V end lost 4 bases, the J end lost 1 base, and 10 bases lay between the germline ends. Germline CDR1 is SNHLY and CDR2 is FYNNEI. The CDR3 extends over 14 amino acids. In nucleotides, the CDR3 is TGTGCCAGCAGTGGGACAGCCCGTAACTATGGCTACACCTTC. Translation: CASSGTARNYGYTF.

CDR3 DNA: TGCGCCAGCAGCTTGGAGGGGGTGGGGTCTGAAGCTTTCTTT. This gives the protein CASSLEGVGSEAFF. The V and J genes are TRBV5-1 and TRBJ1-1; a weak D match, TRBD1 (6 bases). CDR3 length: 14 residues. Trimming pared 0 bases from V and 6 bases from J, leaving 12 bases between. From germline, CDR1 is SGHRS and CDR2 YFSETQ.

The V call is TRBV5-1, the J call TRBJ1-3; D remains unclear. This CDR3 comprises 15 residues. The V gene's germline CDR1 is SGHRS and CDR2 YFSETQ. V lost 4 bases, J lost 3 bases, and 14 bases lay in between. CDR3 nucleotides: TGCGCCAGCAGCCCCCAGCCGGACCTTGGAAACACCATATATTTT. It translates to CASSPQPDLGNTIYF. The full variable domain, rest sourced from reference TRBV5-1 and TRBJ1-3, is KAGVTQTPRYLIKTRGQQVTLSCSPISGHRSVSWYQQTPGQGLQFLFEYFSETQRNKGNFPGRFSGRQFSNSRSEMNVSTLELGDSALYLCASSPQPDLGNTIYFGEGSWLTVV.

The rearrangement uses TRBV4-1 and TRBJ2-1; 7 nucleotides align to TRBD2. J was trimmed by 0 bases and V by 4 bases; bases with no gene match: 6. Germline loops: CDR1 MGHRA, CDR2 YSYEKL. The CDR3 contains 16 residues. CDR3 in DNA: TGCGCCAGCAGCCGGATAGCGGGTAGCTCCTACAATGAGCAGTTCTTC. Translation gives CASSRIAGSSYNEQFF.

The chain combines TRBV5-1 with TRBJ1-4; D remains ambiguous. Germline loops: CDR1 SGHRS, CDR2 YFSETQ. The CDR3 is 14 amino acids. Trimming removed 1 base from V and 7 bases from J, with 11 bases in between. CDR3 sequence (DNA): TGCGCCAGCAGCTTGACGGGCAACTTTGAAAAACTGTTTTTT. This codes for CASSLTGNFEKLFF. The whole variable domain, remainder taken from reference TRBV5-1 and TRBJ1-4, is KAGVTQTPRYLIKTRGQQVTLSCSPISGHRSVSWYQQTPGQGLQFLFEYFSETQRNKGNFPGRFSGRQFSNSRSEMNVSTLELGDSALYLCASSLTGNFEKLFFGSGTQLSVL.

The chain has TRBV7-9 and TRBJ1-4; D perhaps matches TRBD1 (5 bases). V was trimmed by 2 bases and J by 1 base, leaving 11 bases between them. The CDR3 has 16 amino acids. Germline CDR1 SEHNR, CDR2 FQNEAQ (reference sequence). CDR3 region: CASSLMGTVTNEKLFF. CDR3 DNA: TGTGCCAGCAGCTTAATGGGGACTGTAACTAATGAAAAACTGTTTTTT.